This is a list of T cell receptor beta chains from one sample in a study of cytomegalovirus exposure and HLA in healthy donors. The data were produced by immunoSEQ multiplex PCR, yet TCRdb's version contains in-frame clones alone and is incomplete. Seen here are roughly 80,000 clones, approximately 80% observed once, and the top ten hold around 1.8%. The sample was PBMCs. The receptors were sampled from a woman aged 25 to 39 in good health and CMV-seronegative. Each CDR3 is given with its conserved first and last residue. A D gene is named only where the DNA matches it firmly. Size is stated for part of the rows, as once, few or many counts, or as a class when the clone is expanded.

d_gene: .; v_gene: TRBV4-2; abundance: .; j_gene: TRBJ2-1; CDR3aa: CASSQARDWYNEQFF; CDR3nt: TGTGCCAGCAGCCAAGCCCGGGACTGGTACAATGAGCAGTTCTTC
d_gene: TRBD1; v_gene: TRBV5-6; abundance: .; j_gene: TRBJ2-1; CDR3aa: CASSHRGRVVDEQFF; CDR3nt: TGTGCCAGCAGCCACAGGGGGCGCGTGGTCGATGAGCAGTTCTTC
d_gene: .; v_gene: TRBV6-6; abundance: .; j_gene: TRBJ1-2; CDR3aa: CASSPWTDGYTF; CDR3nt: TGTGCCAGCAGTCCGTGGACAGATGGCTACACCTTC
d_gene: TRBD1; v_gene: TRBV14; abundance: .; j_gene: TRBJ1-2; CDR3aa: CASSRTGNYGYTF; CDR3nt: TGTGCCAGCAGCCGGACAGGGAACTATGGCTACACCTTC
d_gene: TRBD1; v_gene: TRBV2; abundance: .; j_gene: TRBJ2-2; CDR3aa: CASNRQGQFGELFF; CDR3nt: TGTGCCAGCAACAGACAGGGTCAATTCGGGGAGCTGTTTTTT
d_gene: .; v_gene: TRBV10-2; abundance: once; j_gene: TRBJ2-5; CDR3aa: CASSESRGQETQYF; CDR3nt: TGCGCCAGCAGTGAGTCGAGAGGTCAAGAGACCCAGTACTTC
d_gene: .; v_gene: TRBV27; abundance: .; j_gene: TRBJ1-5; CDR3aa: CASSLLGRINQPQHF; CDR3nt: TGTGCCAGCAGTTTATTGGGGCGGATAAATCAGCCCCAGCATTTT
d_gene: .; v_gene: TRBV7-9; abundance: few; j_gene: TRBJ2-7; CDR3aa: CASSSGRGHYEQYF; CDR3nt: TGTGCCAGCAGCTCTGGGCGGGGGCACTACGAGCAGTACTTC
d_gene: .; v_gene: TRBV2; abundance: .; j_gene: TRBJ1-1; CDR3aa: CASGRQRNTEAFF; CDR3nt: TGTGCCAGCGGGCGACAGAGGAACACTGAAGCTTTCTTT
d_gene: TRBD1; v_gene: TRBV28; abundance: few; j_gene: TRBJ1-1; CDR3aa: CASSDSGTGRTEAFF; CDR3nt: TGTGCCAGCAGTGATTCCGGGACAGGGAGAACTGAAGCTTTCTTT
d_gene: TRBD1; v_gene: TRBV5-5; abundance: .; j_gene: TRBJ1-2; CDR3aa: CASSLEDRGYGYTF; CDR3nt: TGTGCCAGCAGCTTGGAGGACAGGGGCTATGGCTACACCTTC
d_gene: TRBD2; v_gene: TRBV29-1; abundance: .; j_gene: TRBJ2-3; CDR3aa: CSVVGGGDTQYF; CDR3nt: TGCAGCGTTGTTGGGGGAGGGGATACGCAGTATTTT
d_gene: .; v_gene: TRBV6-5; abundance: .; j_gene: TRBJ1-5; CDR3aa: CASSLDHSNQPQHF; CDR3nt: TGTGCCAGCAGCCTAGACCATAGCAATCAGCCCCAGCATTTT
d_gene: TRBD2; v_gene: TRBV9; abundance: .; j_gene: TRBJ2-7; CDR3aa: CASSPAGGPYEQYF; CDR3nt: TGTGCCAGCAGCCCGGCGGGAGGGCCTTACGAGCAGTACTTC
d_gene: .; v_gene: TRBV14; abundance: .; j_gene: TRBJ1-2; CDR3aa: CASSQGWPGKDGYTF; CDR3nt: TGTGCCAGCAGCCAAGGGTGGCCAGGGAAGGATGGCTACACCTTC
d_gene: TRBD1; v_gene: TRBV27; abundance: few; j_gene: TRBJ2-5; CDR3aa: CASSLLPGTAQETQYF; CDR3nt: TGTGCCAGCAGTTTATTACCCGGGACAGCCCAAGAGACCCAGTACTTC
d_gene: TRBD2; v_gene: TRBV7-3; abundance: .; j_gene: TRBJ2-1; CDR3aa: CASSLTVGGDEQFF; CDR3nt: TGTGCCAGCAGCTTAACGGTCGGGGGGGATGAGCAGTTCTTC
d_gene: TRBD2; v_gene: TRBV19; abundance: .; j_gene: TRBJ2-1; CDR3aa: CASSIAASGRLRDEQFF; CDR3nt: TGTGCCAGTAGTATCGCGGCTAGCGGGAGACTAAGGGATGAGCAGTTCTTC
d_gene: .; v_gene: TRBV27; abundance: .; j_gene: TRBJ1-1; CDR3aa: CASSFLPPGEGGNTEAFF; CDR3nt: TGTGCCAGCAGTTTTCTTCCCCCCGGAGAGGGAGGGAACACTGAAGCTTTCTTT
d_gene: .; v_gene: TRBV6-1; abundance: .; j_gene: TRBJ1-5; CDR3aa: CASSEGSGGDQPQHF; CDR3nt: TGTGCCAGCAGTGAAGGGAGCGGGGGGGATCAGCCCCAGCATTTT
d_gene: TRBD2; v_gene: TRBV19; abundance: .; j_gene: TRBJ2-7; CDR3aa: CASQLAGGPYEQYF; CDR3nt: TGTGCCAGTCAGCTAGCGGGAGGGCCCTACGAGCAGTACTTC
d_gene: .; v_gene: TRBV18; abundance: .; j_gene: TRBJ2-7; CDR3aa: CASSPPAPSYEQYF; CDR3nt: TGTGCCAGCTCACCACCGGCCCCTTCCTACGAGCAGTACTTC
d_gene: .; v_gene: TRBV6-5; abundance: few; j_gene: TRBJ1-2; CDR3aa: CASRPTNYGYTF; CDR3nt: TGTGCCAGCAGACCTACTAACTATGGCTACACCTTC
d_gene: TRBD2; v_gene: TRBV6-5; abundance: .; j_gene: TRBJ2-7; CDR3aa: CATYPGLGEQYF; CDR3nt: TGTGCCACTTACCCGGGACTAGGGGAGCAGTACTTC
d_gene: TRBD1; v_gene: TRBV5-1; abundance: .; j_gene: TRBJ2-1; CDR3aa: CASSPWTGRGNEQFF; CDR3nt: TGCGCCAGCAGCCCTTGGACAGGTCGTGGTAATGAGCAGTTCTTC
d_gene: .; v_gene: TRBV15; abundance: .; j_gene: TRBJ2-3; CDR3aa: CATSRDGGLSDTQYF; CDR3nt: TGTGCCACCAGCAGAGACGGGGGGCTAAGCGATACGCAGTATTTT
d_gene: TRBD2; v_gene: TRBV25-1; abundance: .; j_gene: TRBJ2-5; CDR3aa: CASSVEGRVLETQYF; CDR3nt: TGTGCCAGCAGTGTTGAGGGGAGGGTTCTGGAGACCCAGTACTTC
d_gene: TRBD1; v_gene: TRBV4-2; abundance: .; j_gene: TRBJ1-2; CDR3aa: CASSRQGASLNYGYTF; CDR3nt: TGTGCCAGCAGCCGACAGGGGGCCTCCCTGAACTATGGCTACACCTTC
d_gene: .; v_gene: TRBV10-2; abundance: .; j_gene: TRBJ2-3; CDR3aa: CASIQTGGDTDTQYF; CDR3nt: TGCGCCAGCATTCAGACTGGCGGGGACACAGATACGCAGTATTTT
d_gene: .; v_gene: TRBV18; abundance: .; j_gene: TRBJ2-7; CDR3aa: CASSPPSRSAYEQYF; CDR3nt: TGTGCCAGCTCACCACCTTCTAGGTCGGCCTACGAGCAGTACTTC
d_gene: TRBD2; v_gene: TRBV5-1; abundance: .; j_gene: TRBJ2-1; CDR3aa: CASSLRRGLAGGRYNEQFF; CDR3nt: TGCGCCAGCAGCCTCCGGAGGGGACTAGCGGGAGGGCGATACAATGAGCAGTTCTTC